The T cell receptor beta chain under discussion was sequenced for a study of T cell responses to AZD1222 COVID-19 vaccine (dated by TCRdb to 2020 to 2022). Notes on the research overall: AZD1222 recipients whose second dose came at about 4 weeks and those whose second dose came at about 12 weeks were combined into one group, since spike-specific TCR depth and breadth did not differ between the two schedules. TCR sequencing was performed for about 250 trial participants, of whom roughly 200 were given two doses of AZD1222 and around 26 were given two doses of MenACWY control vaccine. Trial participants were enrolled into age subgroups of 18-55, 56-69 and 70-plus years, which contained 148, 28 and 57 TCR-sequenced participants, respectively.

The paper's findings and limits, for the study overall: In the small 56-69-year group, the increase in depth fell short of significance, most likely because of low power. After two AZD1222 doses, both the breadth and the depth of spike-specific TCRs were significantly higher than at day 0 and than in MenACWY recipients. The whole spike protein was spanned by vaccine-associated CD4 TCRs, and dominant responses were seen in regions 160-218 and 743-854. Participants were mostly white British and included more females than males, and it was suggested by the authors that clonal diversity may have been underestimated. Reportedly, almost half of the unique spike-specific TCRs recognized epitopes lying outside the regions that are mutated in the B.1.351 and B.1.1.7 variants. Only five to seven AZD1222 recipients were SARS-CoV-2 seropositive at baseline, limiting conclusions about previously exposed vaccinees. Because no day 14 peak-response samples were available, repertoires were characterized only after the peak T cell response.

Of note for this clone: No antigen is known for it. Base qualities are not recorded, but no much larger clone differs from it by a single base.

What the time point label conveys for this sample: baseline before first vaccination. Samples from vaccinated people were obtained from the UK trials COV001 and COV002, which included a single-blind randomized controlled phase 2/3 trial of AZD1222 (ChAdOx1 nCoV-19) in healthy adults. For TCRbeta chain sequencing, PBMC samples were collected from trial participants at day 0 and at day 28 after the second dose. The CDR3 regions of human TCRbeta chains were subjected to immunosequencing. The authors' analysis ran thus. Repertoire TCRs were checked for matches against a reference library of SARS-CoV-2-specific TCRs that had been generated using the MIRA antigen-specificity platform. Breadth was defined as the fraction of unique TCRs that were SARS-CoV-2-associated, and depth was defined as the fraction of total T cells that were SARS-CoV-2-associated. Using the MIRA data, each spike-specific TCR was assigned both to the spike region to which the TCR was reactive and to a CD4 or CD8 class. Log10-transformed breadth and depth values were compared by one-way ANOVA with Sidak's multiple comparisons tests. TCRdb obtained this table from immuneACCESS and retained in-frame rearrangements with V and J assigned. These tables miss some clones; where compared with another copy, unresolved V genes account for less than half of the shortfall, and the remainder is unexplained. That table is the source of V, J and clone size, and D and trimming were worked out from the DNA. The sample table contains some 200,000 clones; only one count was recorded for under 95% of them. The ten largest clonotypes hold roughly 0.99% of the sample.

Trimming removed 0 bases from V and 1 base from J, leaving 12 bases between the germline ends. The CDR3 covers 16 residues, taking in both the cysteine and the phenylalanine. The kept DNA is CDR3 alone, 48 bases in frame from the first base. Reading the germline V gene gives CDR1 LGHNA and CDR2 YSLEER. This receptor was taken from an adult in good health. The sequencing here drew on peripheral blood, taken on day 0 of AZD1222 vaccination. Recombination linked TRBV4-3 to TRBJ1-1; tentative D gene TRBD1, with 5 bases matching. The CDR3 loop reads CASSQDWRGPNTEAFF. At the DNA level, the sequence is TGCGCCAGCAGCCAAGATTGGAGGGGACCGAACACTGAAGCTTTCTTT.